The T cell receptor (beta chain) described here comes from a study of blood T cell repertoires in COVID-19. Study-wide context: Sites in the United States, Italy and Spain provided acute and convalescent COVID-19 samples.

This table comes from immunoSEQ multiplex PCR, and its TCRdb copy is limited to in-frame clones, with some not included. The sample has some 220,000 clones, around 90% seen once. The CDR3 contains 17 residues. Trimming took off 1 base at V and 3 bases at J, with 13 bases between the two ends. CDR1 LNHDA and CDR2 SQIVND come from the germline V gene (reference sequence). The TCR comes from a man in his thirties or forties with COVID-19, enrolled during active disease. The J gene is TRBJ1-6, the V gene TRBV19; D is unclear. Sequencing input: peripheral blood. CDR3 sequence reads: CASSIGETNFYNSPLHF. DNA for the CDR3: TGTGCCAGTAGTATAGGCGAGACAAACTTCTATAATTCACCCCTCCACTTT.